This entry is about one TCR beta chain. This clone's antigen is unknown. Base qualities are not at hand, and no much larger clone is one base apart. These data come from a study of cytomegalovirus exposure and HLA in healthy donors (dated by TCRdb to 2016 to 2017). At the level of the whole study: An earlier analysis of 550 to 700 of the donors reported 250 to 300 Gb of sequence data and 100 million to 130 million unique TCR beta sequences from 150 million to 200 million T cells. Around 320 gigabases of sequencing data and approximately 85 million unique TCR sequences were included in an early release covering several hundred HLA-typed donors. Of the 398 genotyped donors, 80% to 90% were placed in the genetic ancestry cluster associated with self-reported Caucasian donors. The study was designed to test whether signatures of past pathogen exposure could be identified by cataloging public T cell receptors. The study profiled the T cell repertoires of under 850 subjects by immunosequencing and related them to cytomegalovirus serostatus. Besides the first cohort of around 700 subjects, a separate validation cohort made up of roughly 120 different subjects was used. The study combined high-throughput TCR immunosequencing, statistical association of individual TCRs with disease status, and machine learning to predict cytomegalovirus infection status. A later analysis re-analyzed previously published TCR beta repertoires from about 600 donors and added high-resolution HLA genotyping to study TCR occurrence patterns. Rather than drawing on any new phenotypic data, the later analysis identified candidate immune exposures from TCR beta sequences and the way those sequences occurred across donors. To decide whether each TCR beta V gene segment behaved as functional or pseudogenic, an earlier analysis of nearly 600 of the donors relied on high-throughput TCR beta sequencing. Donor age, sex, ethnicity and CMV serostatus were compiled alongside the repertoire data. Genome-wide SNP genotypes for about 65% of the 666 donors were used in a later genetic analysis, which treated that subset as a discovery cohort. All discovery cohort repertoires had been generated on a single sequencing platform. Class I and class II HLA loci were covered by the typing at four-digit resolution. The number of typed donors differed by locus: about 629-640 for A, B, C, DRB1 and DQB1; some 500 for DQA1; about 600 for DPA1; and 400 to 480 for DPB1. Four or five DR-DQ haplotypes were treated as single units for association and clustering because of strong linkage in the cohort. Across some 400 genotyped donors of the cohort, an average of roughly 200,000 unique TCR beta nucleotide sequences per donor were sequenced, and roughly 17% of those sequences were non-productive.

Cut back by 0 bases and 3 bases, the V and J ends lie 14 bases apart. Reading from cysteine to phenylalanine, the CDR3 counts 17 amino acids. Kept here is only the CDR3 DNA, which spans 51 bases and is read in frame from base 1. CDR1 and CDR2 (MGHRA, YSYEKL) derive from the germline V gene. The study at large found these results: Presence/absence analyses assumed roughly uniform sequencing depth across donors, an assumption that may not hold. A total of 150 or so TCR beta chains were listed by the study as associated with cytomegalovirus. In a later analysis, several top co-occurrence clusters were reported to appear linked to parvovirus B19, influenza, CMV and Epstein-Barr virus. In both the original and validation cohorts, the classifier was reported to diagnose cytomegalovirus status with high specificity and sensitivity. In a later genetic analysis, a missense DCLRE1C variant was associated with V-gene and J-gene trimming of TCR beta chains, and the association was replicated in an independent cohort. In vitro tests confirmed that a few of the cytomegalovirus-associated TCR beta chains recognize cytomegalovirus antigens. In a later analysis, most CMV-associated TCR beta chains were found to appear HLA-restricted, with HLA associations seemingly driven largely by CMV exposure. A cluster of highly shared sequence variants was judged likely to be a technical artifact of the sequencing pipeline. A later analysis found that TCR association rates varied across HLA loci, with DRB1 alleles showing the most associated TCRs and HLA-C alleles the fewest. In an earlier analysis of more than 500 of the donors, most TCR beta V segments appeared in productive rearrangements about 87% or about 30% of the time, broadly matching IMGT annotations. Because HLA typing was unavailable for some donors at each locus, only the typed subset was used in association tests. A further reported finding was that TCR beta sequences accurately predicted the HLA-A and HLA-B alleles for most subjects in the first cohort. This cohort had only TCR beta chains sequenced, and the lack of alpha or paired-chain data limited which features could be detected. In a later analysis, some 17,000 TCR beta sequences were associated with specific HLA alleles at a false discovery rate of 0.05. The authors suggested that the approach could potentially be generalized to other disease states and immunological phenotypes. In a later genetic analysis, fewer N-insertions in productive TCRs were reported among donors in an Asian-associated ancestry cluster than the approximately 630-donor mean. In a later analysis, HLA-associated TCR beta chains were found to be more clonally expanded and to have lower generation probabilities than equally common non-associated chains. Some IMGT-functional V segments, including TRBV6-2 and TRBV6-3, could not be distinguished by the 87-base-pair reads and were therefore excluded. Roughly 15 rarely observed V segments, including chromosome 9 orphons, were excluded from the earlier analysis of several hundred of the donors because counts were too low. Strong co-occurrence of HLA alleles, especially DR and DQ, made assigning TCR associations to individual alleles difficult. CMV serostatus was the only immune exposure information available for the cohort. Linkage disequilibrium might explain the correlated functional status among segregating V segments, but an unknown experimental factor could not be excluded. Most TCR sequences were observed very rarely across donors, whereas some public TCRs were present in many individuals.

The cohort consisted of approximately 690 healthy bone marrow donors. All cohort members were sampled while nominally healthy, although unrecorded immune exposures were likely present. The donor was CMV seronegative and belonged to the group of several hundred seronegative cohort members. A peripheral blood sample was collected from each donor, and TCR beta sequencing was performed on peripheral blood mononuclear cells. The Qiagen DNeasy Blood Extraction Kit was used to extract genomic DNA from the blood cell samples. The library came from the immunoSEQ multiplex PCR assay. The multiplex PCR relied on a mix of 60 forward primers for TCR Vbeta segments and 13 reverse primers for TCR Jbeta segments. The CDR3 region of rearranged TCR beta genes was amplified from genomic DNA with a multiplex PCR assay. The amplified TCR beta libraries were sequenced on the Illumina HiSeq System as 87-base-pair reads. On the authors' methods: In a later analysis, roughly 80 million unique TCR beta chains were counted across the 650 to 750 repertoires, and approximately 9.9 million of these chains were shared by at least two donors. To remove PCR and sequencing errors, raw reads were error-corrected and collapsed into unique sequences using a nearest-neighbor algorithm that merged closely related sequences. To assign V, D and J gene segments, CDR3 sequences were aligned to IMGT reference sequences. For a sequence to be retained, a match of at least six nucleotides was required to both a V gene segment and a J gene segment. Rearrangements were classified as productive when the CDR3 lacked stop codons and remained in frame with V and J, and all other rearrangements were classified as non-productive. CDR3 was defined according to IMGT convention as the region running from the second conserved V-encoded cysteine to the conserved J-encoded phenylalanine. The earlier analysis of 500 to 600 of the donors excluded sequences that lacked an unambiguous match to a single V gene segment. An earlier analysis of a few hundred of the donors called V segments functional above 56.7% productive rearrangements and segregating when the between-donor standard deviation exceeded 5%. A statistical classification framework was built to diagnose cytomegalovirus status from the catalog of TCR beta chain sequences. In a later analysis, TCR nucleotide sequences were compared against IMGT/GENE-DB human TR gene sequences so that V and J genes could be assigned. Using the TCRdist pipeline, a later analysis assigned CDR3 sequences along with most-parsimonious VDJ recombination scenarios. A later analysis defined each TCR beta chain by its CDR3 amino acid sequence plus V-gene family, and excluded reads lacking a unique V-gene family. As a way to deal with suspected cross-contamination and a sequencing artifact, a later analysis dropped 500 to 700 nucleotide sequences that were highly shared and had low generation probability. In a later analysis, a clonal expansion index was calculated for each public chain from normalized within-repertoire ranks of inferred template counts. In a later analysis, generation probabilities were computed with a VDJ recombination model fitted to out-of-frame rearrangements, and the resulting probabilities were checked against IGoR. In a later analysis, hypergeometric tests were used to score TCR-TCR, TCR-HLA and TCR-CMV co-occurrence, with a repertoire-size bias correction applied to TCR pairs. False discovery rates were estimated in a later analysis by permuting HLA or CMV assignments 20 times. A later analysis grouped co-occurring TCRs with DBSCAN, adding TCRdist sequence similarity when clustering within HLA-allele-positive subsets. Co-occurrence clustering excluded repertoires with fewer than 30,000 or more than 120,000 public chains, plus five with anomalous nucleotide sharing. In TCRdb, the immuneACCESS table is reduced to in-frame sequences with V and J assigned. These tables do not hold every clone; where another copy was compared, an unresolved V gene accounts for under half, and the others remain unexplained. The V and J calls and clone size come from that table; D and trimming were worked out from the DNA. The sample table lists roughly 280,000 clones, around 65% of them with a count of one. The leading ten clones occupy around 2% of the sample.

The sequence is built from TRBV4-1 and TRBJ2-2; a weak D assignment points to TRBD1 (6 bases agree). Material for sequencing was PBMCs. The TCR was taken from a female donor in good health and CMV-seronegative. The nucleotide sequence reads TGCGCCAGCAGCCAAGATAGGACCCAGGGGTACACCGGGGAGCTGTTTTTT. It specifies CASSQDRTQGYTGELFF.